Below, one T cell receptor beta chain is given with its context. Its antigen is unknown. The sample holds no much larger clone one base away, and base qualities are not on file. The entry originates in a study of blood T cell repertoires in COVID-19 (dated by TCRdb to the early 2020s). About the investigation overall: Samples from collaborators originated in the United States, Italy and Spain and spanned both the acute and convalescent phases of COVID-19. The prospective study material was composed of cDNA or gDNA derived from T cells, B-cell-depleted T cells, or PBMCs. The dataset comprised deeply sampled blood TCRbeta repertoires from subjects exposed to, actively infected with, or recovered from COVID-19. The repertoires were released in a freely available public database intended as a resource for research on the immune response to SARS-CoV-2. Samples were obtained from the ongoing ImmuneRACE study (first 160 participants) and from over a thousand subjects provided by 6 global collaborators. Nearly every sample came with metadata listing a de-identified subject ID, COVID-19 status, age in years and sex. Where HLA class I and class II types were available, the types were taken from metadata supplied by the sample provider, not from assay-based typing.

TCRbeta CDR3 regions were amplified from genomic DNA by means of the immunoSEQ Assay, a bias-controlled multiplex PCR. Per the original workflow: Within the assay, amplification of reference gene primers was used to estimate how many nucleated cells each sample contained. To quantify the absolute abundance of each unique TCRbeta CDR3 rearrangement, sequence reads were collapsed and filtered. For each sample, productive Simpson clonality was calculated as the square root of Simpson's diversity index across productive rearrangements. TCRdb provides this immuneACCESS table in a form limited to in-frame rearrangements. Some clones are lacking; in checked studies, under half of them reflect an unresolved V gene, and why the rest are absent is not known. V, J and clone size reflect that table, while D and trimming were determined from the DNA. A total of a few hundred thousand clones appear in this sample, about 90% of them only once. The ten largest account for 1.9% of the sample.

Whole blood was collected in K2EDTA tubes by collaborating institutions according to the institutions' own protocols. For TCRbeta analysis, collaborators shipped samples in one of three forms: frozen whole blood, isolated PBMCs, or DNA extracted from either of those sample types. General conclusions and limits of the study: The quantity of clinical and demographic metadata differed by source and by participant and was supplied without curation.

According to the germline V gene, CDR1 reads SNHLY and CDR2 reads FYNNEI. The trim is 1 base for V and 1 base for J, with a gap of 8 bases between the germline ends. CDR3 length: 15 amino acids, cysteine to phenylalanine. Only the CDR3 region is kept as DNA, spanning 45 bases read in frame from base 1. This clonotype originated in a man aged 35 to 55 with active or convalescent COVID-19. Material: peripheral blood. Rearrangement joined TRBV2 to TRBJ1-3, and perhaps TRBD1 as D gene, on 5 matching bases. The CDR3 reads CASSEVRVSGNTIYF. The DNA sequence reads TGTGCCAGCAGTGAAGTCAGGGTATCTGGAAACACCATATATTTT.